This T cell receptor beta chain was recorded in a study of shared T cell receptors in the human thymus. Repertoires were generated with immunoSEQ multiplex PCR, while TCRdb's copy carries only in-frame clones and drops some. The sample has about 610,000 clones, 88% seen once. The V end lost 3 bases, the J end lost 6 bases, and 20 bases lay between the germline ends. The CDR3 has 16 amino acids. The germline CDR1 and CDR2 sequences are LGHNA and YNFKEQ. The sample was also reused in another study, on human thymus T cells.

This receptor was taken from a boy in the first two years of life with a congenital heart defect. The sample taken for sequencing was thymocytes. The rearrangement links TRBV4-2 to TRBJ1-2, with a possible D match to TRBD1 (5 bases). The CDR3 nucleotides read TGTGCCAGCAGCCACCCTTGGCTAGGCCAGGGTGATGGCTACACCTTC. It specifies CASSHPWLGQGDGYTF.